This record covers a single T cell receptor (beta chain). What it recognizes is unknown. Produced via immunoSEQ multiplex PCR; TCRdb's table is partial and in-frame only. Here the sample spans 1.6 million or so clones, 98% to 99% being singletons. The data are from a study of shared clonotypes between healthy human individuals. Study-wide points: Naive subsets usually exceeded memory subsets in estimated richness. Only blood was sampled; tissue repertoires likely differ. Relative to clonotypes present in all four donors, those not shared had lower generation probabilities.

V was pared by 5 bases and J by 2 bases, with 19 bases between. The CDR3 sequence is 17 residues long. Germline V lookup: CDR1 SGHVS, CDR2 FQNEAQ. This TCR was recovered from a man aged 25-45 years in good health. The specimen was naive CD4+ T cells sorted from blood. The subset denotes: CD45RA+ positively selected. V and J are TRBV7-8 and TRBJ1-3, with D unresolved. CDR3 sequence (DNA): TGTGCCAGCAGCATTAACCCCCGGAGTCCAACTGGAAACACCATATATTTT. This gives the protein CASSINPRSPTGNTIYF.